This entry is about one TCR beta chain. The sample originates from a study of early stage breast cancer tumors. Study in general: The ER+/PR+/HER2- tumors included roughly 8 ductal and four lobular carcinomas.

Germline loops: CDR1 SGHTA, CDR2 FQGTGA. CDR3 size: 13 residues. Deletions cut 4 bases from V and 1 base from J, with 7 bases between. Profiled with immunoSEQ multiplex PCR; TCRdb holds only in-frame clones, not every one. The table shows approximately 33,000 clones, with roughly 77% occurring only once. The TCR originated in a person aged 35 to 50 with breast cancer. The chain links TRBV7-3 to TRBJ1-1, with D uncertain. Sequences were obtained from blood. The CDR3 spells CASSSQANTEAFF. Written as DNA, the CDR3 is TGTGCCAGCAGCTCGCAGGCGAACACTGAAGCTTTCTTT. Combining the CDR3 with reference TRBV7-3 and TRBJ1-1 gives the whole variable domain GAGVSQTPSNKVTEKGKYVELRCDPISGHTALYWYRQSLGQGPEFLIYFQGTGAADDSGLPNDRFFAVRPEGSVSTLKIQRTERGDSAVYLCASSSQANTEAFFGQGTRLTVV.